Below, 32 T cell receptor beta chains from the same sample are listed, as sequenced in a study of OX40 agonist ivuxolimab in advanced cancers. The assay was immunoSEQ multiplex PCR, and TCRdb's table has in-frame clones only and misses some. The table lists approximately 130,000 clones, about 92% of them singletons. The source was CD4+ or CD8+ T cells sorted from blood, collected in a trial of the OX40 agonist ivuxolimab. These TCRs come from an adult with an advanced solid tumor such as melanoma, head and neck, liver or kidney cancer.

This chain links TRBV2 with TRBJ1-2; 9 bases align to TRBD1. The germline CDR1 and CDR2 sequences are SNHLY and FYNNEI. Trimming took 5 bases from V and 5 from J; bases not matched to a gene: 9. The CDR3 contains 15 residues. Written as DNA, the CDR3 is TGTGCCAGCAGTCCGGACAGGGGAAACCTTTATGGCTACACCTTC. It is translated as CASSPDRGNLYGYTF.

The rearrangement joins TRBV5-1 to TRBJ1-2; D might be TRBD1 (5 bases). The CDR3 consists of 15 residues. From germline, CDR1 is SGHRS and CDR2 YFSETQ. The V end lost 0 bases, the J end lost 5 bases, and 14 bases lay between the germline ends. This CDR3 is CASSLDEGSRYGYTF. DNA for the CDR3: TGCGCCAGCAGCTTGGATGAGGGGAGCCGATATGGCTACACCTTC.

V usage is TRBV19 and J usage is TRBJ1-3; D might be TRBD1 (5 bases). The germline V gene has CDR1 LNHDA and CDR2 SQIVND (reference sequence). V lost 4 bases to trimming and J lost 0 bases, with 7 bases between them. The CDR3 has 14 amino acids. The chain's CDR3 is CASSTGTSGNTIYF. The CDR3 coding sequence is TGTGCCAGTAGTACGGGGACCTCTGGAAACACCATATATTTT. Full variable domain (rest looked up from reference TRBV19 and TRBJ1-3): DGGITQSPKYLFRKEGQNVTLSCEQNLNHDAMYWYRQDPGQGLRLIYYSQIVNDFQKGDIAEGYSVSREKKESFPLTVTSAQKNPTAFYLCASSTGTSGNTIYFGEGSWLTVV.

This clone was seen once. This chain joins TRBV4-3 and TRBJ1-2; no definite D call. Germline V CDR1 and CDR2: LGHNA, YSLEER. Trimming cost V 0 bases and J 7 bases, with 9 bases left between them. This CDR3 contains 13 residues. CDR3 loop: CASSQERSTGYTF. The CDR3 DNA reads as TGCGCCAGCAGCCAAGAGCGGTCAACTGGCTACACCTTC.

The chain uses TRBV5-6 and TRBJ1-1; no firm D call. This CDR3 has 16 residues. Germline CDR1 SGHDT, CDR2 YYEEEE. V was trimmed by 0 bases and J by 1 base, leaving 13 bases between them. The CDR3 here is CASSLAGKGGNTEAFF. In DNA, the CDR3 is TGTGCCAGCAGCTTGGCCGGAAAGGGAGGGAACACTGAAGCTTTCTTT.

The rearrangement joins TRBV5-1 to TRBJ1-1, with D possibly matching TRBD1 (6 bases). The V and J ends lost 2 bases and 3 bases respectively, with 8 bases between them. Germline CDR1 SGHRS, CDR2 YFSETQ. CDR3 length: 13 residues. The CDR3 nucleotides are TGCGCCAGCAGCTTCAAGGGGGACACTGAAGCTTTCTTT. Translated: CASSFKGDTEAFF. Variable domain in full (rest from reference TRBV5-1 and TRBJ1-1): KAGVTQTPRYLIKTRGQQVTLSCSPISGHRSVSWYQQTPGQGLQFLFEYFSETQRNKGNFPGRFSGRQFSNSRSEMNVSTLELGDSALYLCASSFKGDTEAFFGQGTRLTVV.

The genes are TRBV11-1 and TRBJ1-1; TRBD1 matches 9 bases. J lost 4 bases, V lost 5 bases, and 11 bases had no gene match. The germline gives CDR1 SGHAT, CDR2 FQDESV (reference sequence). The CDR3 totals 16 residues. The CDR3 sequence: CASSQEYRGRLTEAFF. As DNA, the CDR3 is TGTGCCAGCAGCCAAGAATACAGGGGGCGCCTCACTGAAGCTTTCTTT. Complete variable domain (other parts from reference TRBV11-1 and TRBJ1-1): EAEVAQSPRYKITEKSQAVAFWCDPISGHATLYWYRQILGQGPELLVQFQDESVVDDSQLPKDRFSAERLKGVDSTLKIQPAELGDSAMYLCASSQEYRGRLTEAFFGQGTRLTVV.

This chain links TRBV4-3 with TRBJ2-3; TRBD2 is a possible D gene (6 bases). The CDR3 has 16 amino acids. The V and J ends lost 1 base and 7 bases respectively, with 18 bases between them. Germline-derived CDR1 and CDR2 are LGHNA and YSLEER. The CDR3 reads CASSQAEGGVGNTQYF. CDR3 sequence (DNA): TGCGCCAGCAGCCAAGCGGAGGGAGGCGTTGGGAATACGCAGTATTTT.

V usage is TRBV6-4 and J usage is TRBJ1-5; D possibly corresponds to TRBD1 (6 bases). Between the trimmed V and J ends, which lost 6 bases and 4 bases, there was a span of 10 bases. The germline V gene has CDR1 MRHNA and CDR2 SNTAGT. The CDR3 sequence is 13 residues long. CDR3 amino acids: CASSPQGNQPQHF. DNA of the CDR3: TGTGCCAGCAGCCCCCAGGGGAATCAGCCCCAGCATTTT.

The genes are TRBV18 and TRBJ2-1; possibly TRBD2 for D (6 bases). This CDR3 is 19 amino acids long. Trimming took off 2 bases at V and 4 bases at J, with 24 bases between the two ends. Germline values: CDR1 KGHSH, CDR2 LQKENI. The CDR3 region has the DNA TGTGCCAGCTCACCAGGCTGGCTAGCGACCCCTTTTAAATACAATGAGCAGTTCTTC. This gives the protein CASSPGWLATPFKYNEQFF.

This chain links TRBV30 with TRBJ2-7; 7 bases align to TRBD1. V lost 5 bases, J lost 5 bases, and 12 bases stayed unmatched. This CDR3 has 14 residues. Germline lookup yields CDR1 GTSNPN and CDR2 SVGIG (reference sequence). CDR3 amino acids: CAWERGLQSHEQYF. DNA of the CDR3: TGTGCCTGGGAGAGGGGGCTCCAATCCCACGAGCAGTACTTC. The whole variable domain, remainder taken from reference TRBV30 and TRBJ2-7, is SQTIHQWPATLVQPVGSPLSLECTVEGTSNPNLYWYRQAAGRGLQLLFYSVGIGQISSEVPQNLSASRPQDRQFILSSKKLLLSDSGFYLCAWERGLQSHEQYFGPGTRLTVT.

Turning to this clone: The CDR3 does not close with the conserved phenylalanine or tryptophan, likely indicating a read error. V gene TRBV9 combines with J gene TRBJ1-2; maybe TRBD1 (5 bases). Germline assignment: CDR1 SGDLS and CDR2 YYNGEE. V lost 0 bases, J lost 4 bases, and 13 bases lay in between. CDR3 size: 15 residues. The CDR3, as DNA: TGTGCCAGCAGCGTAGGCGGGGGAACGGCCTATGGCTACACCCTC. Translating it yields CASSVGGGTAYGYTL.

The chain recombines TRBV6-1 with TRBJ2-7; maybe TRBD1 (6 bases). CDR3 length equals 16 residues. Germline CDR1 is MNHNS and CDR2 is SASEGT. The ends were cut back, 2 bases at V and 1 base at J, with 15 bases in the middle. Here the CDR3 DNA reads TGTGCCAGCAGTGAAAGCCGACAGGTCCTGTCCTACGAGCAGTACTTC. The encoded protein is CASSESRQVLSYEQYF.

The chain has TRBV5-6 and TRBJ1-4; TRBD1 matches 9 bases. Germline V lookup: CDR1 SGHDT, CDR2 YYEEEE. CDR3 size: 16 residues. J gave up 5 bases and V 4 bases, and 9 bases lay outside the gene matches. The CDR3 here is CASSLITGGANEKLFF. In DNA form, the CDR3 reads TGTGCCAGCAGCCTTATCACAGGGGGCGCAAATGAAAAACTGTTTTTT.

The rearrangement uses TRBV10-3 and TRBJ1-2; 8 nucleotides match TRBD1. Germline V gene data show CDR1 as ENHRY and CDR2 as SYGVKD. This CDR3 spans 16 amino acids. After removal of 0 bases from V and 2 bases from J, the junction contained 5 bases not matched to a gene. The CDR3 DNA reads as TGTGCCATCAGTGAGTCGCAGGGGGCAACCAACTATGGCTACACCTTC. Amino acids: CAISESQGATNYGYTF.

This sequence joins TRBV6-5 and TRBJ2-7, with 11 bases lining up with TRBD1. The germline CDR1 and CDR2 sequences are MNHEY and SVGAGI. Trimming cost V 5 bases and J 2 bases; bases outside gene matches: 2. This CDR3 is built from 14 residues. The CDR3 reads CASSRGQGAYEQYF. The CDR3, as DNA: TGTGCCAGCAGTAGGGGACAGGGGGCCTACGAGCAGTACTTC.

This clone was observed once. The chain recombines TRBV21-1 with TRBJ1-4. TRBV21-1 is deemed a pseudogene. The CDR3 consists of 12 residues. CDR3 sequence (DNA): TGTGCCAGCTGGGGGGAGGATGAAAAACTGTTTTTT. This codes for CASWGEDEKLFF.

In DNA, the CDR3 is TGTGCCAGCAGCAAAGGGGTGTTGGAGACCCAGTACTTC. It translates to CASSKGVLETQYF. V usage is TRBV21-1 and J usage is TRBJ2-5. TRBV21-1 is annotated as a pseudogene. The CDR3 consists of 13 residues.

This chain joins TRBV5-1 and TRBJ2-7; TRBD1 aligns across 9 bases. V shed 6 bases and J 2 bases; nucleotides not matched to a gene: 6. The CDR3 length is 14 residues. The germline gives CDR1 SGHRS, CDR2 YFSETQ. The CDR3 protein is CASKWGQGPYEQYF. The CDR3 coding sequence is TGCGCCAGCAAGTGGGGACAGGGACCCTACGAGCAGTACTTC.

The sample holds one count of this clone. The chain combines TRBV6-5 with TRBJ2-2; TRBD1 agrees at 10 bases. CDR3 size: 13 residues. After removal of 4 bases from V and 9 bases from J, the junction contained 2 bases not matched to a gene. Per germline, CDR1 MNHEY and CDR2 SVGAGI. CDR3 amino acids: CASSWDRGRELFF. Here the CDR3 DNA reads TGTGCCAGCAGTTGGGACAGGGGACGGGAGCTGTTTTTT.

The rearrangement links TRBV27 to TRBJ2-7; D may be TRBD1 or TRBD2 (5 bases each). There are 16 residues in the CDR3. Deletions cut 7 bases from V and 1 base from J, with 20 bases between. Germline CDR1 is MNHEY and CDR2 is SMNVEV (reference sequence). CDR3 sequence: CASTLLRGGGSYEQYF. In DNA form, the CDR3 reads TGTGCCAGCACCCTTCTGAGGGGCGGCGGATCCTACGAGCAGTACTTC.

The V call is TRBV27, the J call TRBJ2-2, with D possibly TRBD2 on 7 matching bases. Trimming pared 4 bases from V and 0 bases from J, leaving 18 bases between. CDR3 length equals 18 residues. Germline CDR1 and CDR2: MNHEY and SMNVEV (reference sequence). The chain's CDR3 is CASSSKGGADANTGELFF. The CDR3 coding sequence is TGTGCCAGCAGTTCCAAGGGGGGGGCTGACGCGAACACCGGGGAGCTGTTTTTT.

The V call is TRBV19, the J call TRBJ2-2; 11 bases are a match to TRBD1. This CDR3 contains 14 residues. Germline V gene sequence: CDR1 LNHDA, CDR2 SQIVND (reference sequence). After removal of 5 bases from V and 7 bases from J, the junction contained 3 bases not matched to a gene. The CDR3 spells CASSLGQGVGELFF. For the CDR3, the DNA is TGTGCCAGTAGTTTGGGACAGGGGGTCGGGGAGCTGTTTTTT.

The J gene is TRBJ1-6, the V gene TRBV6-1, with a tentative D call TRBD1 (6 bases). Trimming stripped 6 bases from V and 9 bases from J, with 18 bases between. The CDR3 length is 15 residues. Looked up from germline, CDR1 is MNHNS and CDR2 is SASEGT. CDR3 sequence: CASSVNRAETSPLHF. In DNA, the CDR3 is TGTGCCAGCAGCGTGAACAGGGCAGAGACTTCACCCCTCCACTTT.

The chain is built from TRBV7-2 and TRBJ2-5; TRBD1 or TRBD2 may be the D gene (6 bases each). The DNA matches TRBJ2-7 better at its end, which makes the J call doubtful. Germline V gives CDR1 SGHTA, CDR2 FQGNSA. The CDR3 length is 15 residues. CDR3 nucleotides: TGTGCCAGCAGCTTAGCCCGAGGGGGGCCCTACGAGCAGTACTTC. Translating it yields CASSLARGGPYEQYF.

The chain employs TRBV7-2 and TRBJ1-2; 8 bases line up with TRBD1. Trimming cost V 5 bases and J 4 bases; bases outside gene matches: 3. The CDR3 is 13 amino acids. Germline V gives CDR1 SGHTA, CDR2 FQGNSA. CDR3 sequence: CASSKQGGYGYTF. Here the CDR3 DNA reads TGTGCCAGCAGCAAACAGGGGGGCTATGGCTACACCTTC.

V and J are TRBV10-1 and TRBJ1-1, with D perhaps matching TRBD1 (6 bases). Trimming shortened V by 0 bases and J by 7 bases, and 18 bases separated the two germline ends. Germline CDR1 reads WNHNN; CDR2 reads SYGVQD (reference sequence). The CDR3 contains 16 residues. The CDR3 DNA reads TGCGCCAGCAGTGAGTCGCTGGGCGGGGGGCGCGTTGAAGCTTTCTTT. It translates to CASSESLGGGRVEAFF.

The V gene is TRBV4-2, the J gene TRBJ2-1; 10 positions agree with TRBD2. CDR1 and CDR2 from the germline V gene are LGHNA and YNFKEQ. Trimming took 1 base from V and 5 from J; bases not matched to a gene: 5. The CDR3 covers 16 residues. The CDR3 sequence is CASSQGAGGRNNEQFF. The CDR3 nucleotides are TGTGCCAGCAGCCAAGGAGCGGGGGGGCGGAACAATGAGCAGTTCTTC.

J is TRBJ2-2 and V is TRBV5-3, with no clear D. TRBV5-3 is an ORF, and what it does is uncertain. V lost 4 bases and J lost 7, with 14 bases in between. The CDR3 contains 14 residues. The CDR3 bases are TGTGCCAGAAGCCCACGCATGCGCGTCGGGGAGCTGTTTTTT. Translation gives CARSPRMRVGELFF.

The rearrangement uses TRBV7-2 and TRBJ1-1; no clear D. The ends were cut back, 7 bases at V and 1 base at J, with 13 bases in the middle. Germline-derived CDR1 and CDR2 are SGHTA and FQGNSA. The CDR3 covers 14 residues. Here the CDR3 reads CASTAEARNTEAFF. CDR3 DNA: TGTGCCAGCACCGCGGAGGCCCGGAACACTGAAGCTTTCTTT.

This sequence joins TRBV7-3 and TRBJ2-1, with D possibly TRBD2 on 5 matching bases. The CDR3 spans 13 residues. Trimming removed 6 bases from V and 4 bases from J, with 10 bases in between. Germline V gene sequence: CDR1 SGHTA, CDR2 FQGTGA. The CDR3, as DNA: TGTGCCAGCAGACCGGACTGGTACAATGAGCAGTTCTTC. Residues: CASRPDWYNEQFF.

The CDR3 sequence is CASSRQGNTEAFF. The DNA for the CDR3 is TGTGCCAGCAGCCGACAGGGGAACACTGAAGCTTTCTTT. The rearrangement links TRBV7-2 to TRBJ1-1, with TRBD1 matching over 7 bases. Germline assignment: CDR1 SGHTA and CDR2 FQGNSA. Trimming cost V 5 bases and J 1 base; bases outside gene matches: 1. The CDR3 has 13 residues.